What follows are 31 T cell receptor beta chains derived from one specimen sequenced in a study of T cell responses to AZD1222 COVID-19 vaccine. Produced via immunoSEQ multiplex PCR; TCRdb's table is partial and in-frame only. This table holds roughly 200,000 clones, roughly 94% found once. The sequencing here drew on peripheral blood, taken 28 days after the second dose of the MenACWY control vaccine. The receptors were gathered from an adult who received the MenACWY meningococcal vaccine as a control.

The rearrangement links TRBV10-3 to TRBJ1-5, with D possibly matching TRBD1 (6 bases). V was pared by 2 bases and J by 2 bases, with 19 bases between. The V gene's germline CDR1 is ENHRY and CDR2 SYGVKD. This CDR3 contains 18 residues. The CDR3 sequence is CAISETDPRGGGNQPQHF. Written as DNA, the CDR3 is TGTGCCATCAGTGAGACCGACCCTCGGGGGGGCGGCAATCAGCCCCAGCATTTT.

The rearrangement links TRBV29-1 to TRBJ2-5; TRBD2 aligns across 7 bases. This CDR3 is 15 amino acids long. Per germline, CDR1 SQVTM and CDR2 ANQGSEA. V dropped 3 bases and J dropped 7; count of bases not matched to a gene: 14. The CDR3 loop is CSVDHGEGMRGTQYF. CDR3 sequence (DNA): TGCAGCGTTGACCATGGGGAGGGTATGAGGGGGACCCAGTACTTC.

The chain combines TRBV5-4 with TRBJ1-4, with TRBD1 identical over 12 bases. Germline assignment: CDR1 SGHNT and CDR2 YYREEE (reference sequence). The CDR3 totals 17 residues. J gave up 7 bases and V 1 base, and 8 bases lay outside the gene matches. The CDR3 reads CASSLKGTGGAGEKLFF. The CDR3 DNA sequence: TGTGCCAGCAGCTTGAAGGGGACAGGGGGCGCGGGTGAAAAACTGTTTTTT.

V gene TRBV6-5 combines with J gene TRBJ2-7, with 11 bases lining up with TRBD1. V gave up 10 bases and J gave up 3 bases; unmatched junction bases: 5. The CDR3 totals 13 residues. Germline values: CDR1 MNHEY, CDR2 SVGAGI. CDR3 loop: CATPGQGVYEQYF. CDR3 DNA: TGTGCCACCCCGGGACAGGGGGTCTACGAGCAGTACTTC.

The chain uses TRBV30 and TRBJ1-5; D is perhaps TRBD1 (6 bases). The germline V gene encodes CDR1 GTSNPN and CDR2 SVGIG (reference sequence). The CDR3 has 14 amino acids. Deletions cut 2 bases from V and 2 bases from J, with 10 bases between. The CDR3 bases are TGTGCCTGGAGTCCACCAGGGGGCAATCAGCCCCAGCATTTT. As protein: CAWSPPGGNQPQHF.

J is TRBJ2-2 and V is TRBV24-1; 9 bases align to TRBD1. The V segment lost 6 bases and the J segment 5 bases; nucleotides outside the gene matches: 12. Germline assignment: CDR1 KGHDR and CDR2 SFDVKD. The CDR3 runs to 17 residues. CDR3 residues: CATSLRTGGVGTGELFF. The DNA for the CDR3 is TGTGCCACCAGTTTGAGAACAGGGGGCGTAGGGACCGGGGAGCTGTTTTTT.

The CDR3 spells CASSLVLQKETQYF. In DNA, the CDR3 is TGTGCCAGCAGCTTGGTTCTCCAGAAAGAGACCCAGTACTTC. The gene calls are TRBV5-6 and TRBJ2-5; D is ambiguous. The germline V gene has CDR1 SGHDT and CDR2 YYEEEE. The CDR3 contains 14 residues. The ends were cut back, 0 bases at V and 3 bases at J, with 9 bases in the middle.

As DNA, the CDR3 is TGCGCCAGCAGGCTAGCGGGAGGGCCGGGGGGCCACGAGCAGTACTTC. Its protein is CASRLAGGPGGHEQYF. This rearrangement joins TRBV5-1 to TRBJ2-7, with 12 bases fitting TRBD2. This CDR3 spans 16 amino acids. V dropped 5 bases and J dropped 5; count of bases not matched to a gene: 11. The germline V gene has CDR1 SGHRS and CDR2 YFSETQ.

The chain employs TRBV30 and TRBJ1-1, with D maybe TRBD1 (5 bases). Trimming took 2 bases from V and 4 from J, leaving 14 bases between them. The CDR3 is 14 residues long. Germline V CDR1 and CDR2: GTSNPN, SVGIG (reference sequence). For the CDR3, the DNA is TGTGCCTGGAGTCGGGGAGGGGCGGGCACTGAAGCTTTCTTT. It yields the protein CAWSRGGAGTEAFF.

In DNA, the CDR3 is TGTGCCAGCAGTTTGTCCAGGGGCTCCTACGAGCAGTACTTC. It encodes CASSLSRGSYEQYF. The chain carries TRBV28 and TRBJ2-7; possibly TRBD1 for D (6 bases). The V end was cut by 3 bases, the J end by 0 bases, with 9 bases between. Germline V gene sequence: CDR1 MDHEN, CDR2 SYDVKM. CDR3 length equals 14 residues.

The rearrangement joins TRBV19 to TRBJ2-7; D assignment may be TRBD1 or TRBD2 (5 bases each). V lost 5 bases to trimming and J lost 1 base, with 9 bases between them. The CDR3 has 13 amino acids. Germline V gene sequence: CDR1 LNHDA, CDR2 SQIVND (reference sequence). As DNA, the CDR3 is TGTGCCAGTAGTGCTGGGGGTTCCTACGAGCAGTACTTC. Translated: CASSAGGSYEQYF.

The chain is built from TRBV7-9 and TRBJ2-3; TRBD2 aligns across 13 bases. This CDR3 is 16 amino acids long. CDR1 SEHNR and CDR2 FQNEAQ come from the germline V gene (reference sequence). V trimming: 3 bases; J trimming: 4 bases; junction bases outside the gene matches: 4. The CDR3 DNA follows: TGTGCCAGCAGCTTTACTAGCGGGGGGGCACCAGATACGCAGTATTTT. This gives the protein CASSFTSGGAPDTQYF.

The chain recombines TRBV7-2 with TRBJ2-2; possibly TRBD2 for D (5 bases). V was shortened by 4 bases and J by 7 bases, with 10 bases between the two germline ends. The germline V gene encodes CDR1 SGHTA and CDR2 FQGNSA. The CDR3 loop spans 13 amino acids. The CDR3 region has the DNA TGTGCCAGCAGCTCGGGTCGGGGCGGGGAGCTGTTTTTT. This gives the protein CASSSGRGGELFF.

The chain is built from TRBV12-3 or TRBV12-4 and TRBJ2-3; TRBD2 matches 7 bases. V shed 8 bases, J shed 9 bases, and the junction held 8 bases outside the gene matches. The CDR3 runs 12 residues. The CDR3 region has the DNA TGTGCCAGCCGTGCGGGGGTCCAGACGCAGTATTTT. Translation: CASRAGVQTQYF.

The J gene is TRBJ1-1, the V gene TRBV14; unclear D gene. Germline assignment: CDR1 SGHDN and CDR2 FVKESK. CDR3 length equals 13 residues. The V and J ends lost 4 bases and 0 bases respectively, with 6 bases between them. The CDR3 loop reads CASSRAMNTEAFF. The DNA of the CDR3 is TGTGCCAGCAGCCGGGCAATGAACACTGAAGCTTTCTTT.

The gene calls are TRBV6-5 and TRBJ2-1, with a tentative D call TRBD1 (6 bases). CDR1 and CDR2 (germline): MNHEY, SVGAGI. The CDR3 extends over 13 amino acids. V was pared by 6 bases and J by 4 bases, with 10 bases between. CDR3 sequence (DNA): TGTGCCAGCAGGGATGACAGGTACAATGAGCAGTTCTTC. Its translation is CASRDDRYNEQFF.

This sequence joins TRBV5-5 and TRBJ2-7; 7 bases map to TRBD1. CDR1 is SGHKS and CDR2 is YYEKEE in the germline V gene (reference sequence). Losses at the gene ends were 1 base for V and 7 bases for J; bases not matched to a gene: 11. The CDR3 consists of 15 residues. The CDR3 DNA reads as TGTGCCAGCAGCTTGTATACAGGGGACGTCTGGGAGCAGTACTTC. Amino acid sequence: CASSLYTGDVWEQYF.

The V gene is TRBV6-5, the J gene TRBJ1-2, with unresolved D. The V gene lost 7 bases and the J gene lost 4 bases, with 16 bases spanning the gap. The CDR3 has 14 amino acids. Germline-derived CDR1 and CDR2 are MNHEY and SVGAGI. In DNA, the CDR3 is TGTGCCAGCACCGACGGACGGGCCTTCTATGGCTACACCTTC. Protein product: CASTDGRAFYGYTF.

V and J are TRBV27 and TRBJ1-1; the match to TRBD1 covers 8 bases. Losses at the gene ends were 3 bases for V and 6 bases for J; bases not matched to a gene: 3. Germline values: CDR1 MNHEY, CDR2 SMNVEV (reference sequence). The CDR3 sequence is 13 residues long. The CDR3 DNA follows: TGTGCCAGCAGTTTGGGGACAGGCGCTGAAGCTTTCTTT. Its protein product is CASSLGTGAEAFF.

With respect to this clone: Other DNA sequences of this sample code for an identical CDR3. The CDR3 nucleotides read TGTGCCAGCAGTTTATCGACAGGGGGCTATGGCTACACCTTC. It is translated as CASSLSTGGYGYTF. The chain uses TRBV28 and TRBJ1-2; 9 positions agree with TRBD1. The V segment lost 1 base and the J segment 4 bases; nucleotides outside the gene matches: 1. The CDR3 length is 14 residues. Germline CDR1 and CDR2: MDHEN and SYDVKM.

This rearrangement joins TRBV7-2 to TRBJ2-3; D remains unclear. The germline V and J ends were trimmed by 3 bases and 0 bases, with 10 bases remaining between them. The CDR3 loop spans 15 amino acids. The germline V gene encodes CDR1 SGHTA and CDR2 FQGNSA. CDR3 sequence (DNA): TGTGCCAGCAGCTTTGATCGGGTCAGCACAGATACGCAGTATTTT. Its translation is CASSFDRVSTDTQYF. Full variable domain (missing parts from reference TRBV7-2 and TRBJ2-3): GAGVSQSPSNKVTEKGKDVELRCDPISGHTALYWYRQSLGQGLEFLIYFQGNSAPDKSGLPSDRFSAERTGGSVSTLTIQRTQQEDSAVYLCASSFDRVSTDTQYFGPGTRLTVL.

The chain employs TRBV6-2 or TRBV6-3 and TRBJ1-2; no clear D. CDR3 size: 11 residues. Germline lookup yields CDR1 MNHEY and CDR2 SVGEGT. Trimming removed 2 bases from V and 8 bases from J, with 6 bases in between. CDR3 in DNA: TGTGCCAGCAGTTACCTGAGAGGCTACACCTTC. It is translated as CASSYLRGYTF.

This chain links TRBV10-3 with TRBJ2-2, with a possible D match to TRBD2 (5 bases). The CDR3 extends over 15 amino acids. Looked up from germline, CDR1 is ENHRY and CDR2 is SYGVKD. V was clipped by 0 bases and J by 6 bases, with 11 bases between them. This CDR3 is CAISESEGVSGELFF. For the CDR3, the DNA is TGTGCCATCAGTGAGTCCGAGGGAGTGTCCGGGGAGCTGTTTTTT.

This chain uses TRBV9 with TRBJ1-4; D gene uncertain. The CDR3 runs 14 residues. CDR1 is SGDLS, CDR2 YYNGEE, per germline. The germline V and J ends were trimmed by 0 bases and 5 bases, with 8 bases remaining between them. The CDR3 bases are TGTGCCAGCAGCGTAGGACGGATGAATGAAAAACTGTTTTTT. Translating gives CASSVGRMNEKLFF.

This chain joins TRBV27 and TRBJ2-7; 7 nucleotides line up with TRBD1. This CDR3 has 14 amino acids. The V gene's germline CDR1 is MNHEY and CDR2 SMNVEV (reference sequence). After removal of 9 bases from V and 5 bases from J, the junction contained 13 bases not matched to a gene. The CDR3 DNA follows: TGTGCCAGTAGTGGACAGGCGAGTGGGAACGAGCAGTACTTC. Translation gives CASSGQASGNEQYF.

This chain uses TRBV6-5 with TRBJ2-7; 8 nucleotides agree with TRBD1. CDR3 length equals 14 residues. V was pared by 0 bases and J by 5 bases, with 3 bases of the junction left unmatched. Germline CDR1 MNHEY, CDR2 SVGAGI. The chain's CDR3 is CASSYSGQGDEQYF. CDR3 nucleotide sequence: TGTGCCAGCAGTTACTCCGGACAGGGAGACGAGCAGTACTTC.

The chain links TRBV6-5 to TRBJ1-1; 10 nucleotides agree with TRBD1. Germline V lookup: CDR1 MNHEY, CDR2 SVGAGI. With V trimmed by 6 bases and J by 5 bases, 6 bases remained unmatched. The CDR3 covers 14 residues. This CDR3 is CASRGQGQGTEAFF. CDR3 bases: TGTGCCAGCAGGGGACAGGGGCAGGGAACTGAAGCTTTCTTT.

The V call is TRBV7-2, the J call TRBJ2-7; D gene uncertain. CDR1 and CDR2 (germline): SGHTA, FQGNSA. Trimming cost V 4 bases and J 2 bases, with 18 bases left between them. The CDR3 spans 16 residues. The DNA for the CDR3 is TGTGCCAGCAGCTCCGGCCCAGGCCACCTAACCTACGAGCAGTACTTC. Its protein is CASSSGPGHLTYEQYF. Full variable domain (rest looked up from reference TRBV7-2 and TRBJ2-7): GAGVSQSPSNKVTEKGKDVELRCDPISGHTALYWYRQSLGQGLEFLIYFQGNSAPDKSGLPSDRFSAERTGGSVSTLTIQRTQQEDSAVYLCASSSGPGHLTYEQYFGPGTRLTVT.

The rearrangement uses TRBV29-1 and TRBJ2-1; possibly TRBD1 or TRBD2 for D (5 bases each). CDR3 length equals 15 residues. V lost 5 bases, J lost 0 bases, and 14 bases lay in between. Germline CDR1 is SQVTM and CDR2 is ANQGSEA. The CDR3: CSVSGRGSSYNEQFF. CDR3 sequence (DNA): TGCAGCGTTTCGGGACGGGGAAGCTCCTACAATGAGCAGTTCTTC.

CDR3 loop: CASSLVADEQFF. The CDR3 bases are TGTGCCAGCAGCTTAGTCGCCGATGAGCAGTTCTTC. The rearrangement uses TRBV7-9 and TRBJ2-1, with D uncertain. The V gene lost 1 base and the J gene lost 8 bases, with 6 bases spanning the gap. There are 12 residues in the CDR3. Germline CDR1 and CDR2: SEHNR and FQNEAQ (reference sequence).

The chain has TRBV4-1 and TRBJ2-1; TRBD2 matches 10 bases. This CDR3 comprises 13 residues. The V segment lost 4 bases and the J segment 11 bases; nucleotides outside the gene matches: 5. Germline V gene sequence: CDR1 MGHRA, CDR2 YSYEKL. The CDR3 DNA sequence: TGCGCCAGCAGCCTAACTAGCGGGGAAAAGCAGTTCTTC. Its translation: CASSLTSGEKQFF.